This TCR beta chain was documented in a study of blood T cell repertoires in COVID-19. The method was immunoSEQ multiplex PCR; TCRdb's version includes in-frame clones alone and lacks a portion of them. The sample has some 490,000 clones, more than 85% seen once. The ends were cut back, 0 bases at V and 2 bases at J, with 8 bases in the middle. The CDR3 has 14 amino acids. In germline, CDR1 is SEHNR, CDR2 FQNEAQ (reference sequence). This clone was picked up one time. The specimen was PBMCs or T cells enriched from blood (not recorded which). The V call is TRBV7-9, the J call TRBJ2-7, with D tentatively TRBD2 (6 bases). The receptor was isolated from a woman aged 55-69 years who had recovered from COVID-19. DNA for the CDR3: TGTGCCAGCAGCTTAGCAGGAGGGACCTACGAGCAGTACTTC. Amino acids: CASSLAGGTYEQYF. Full variable domain (rest looked up from reference TRBV7-9 and TRBJ2-7): DTGVSQNPRHKITKRGQNVTFRCDPISEHNRLYWYRQTLGQGPEFLTYFQNEAQLEKSRLLSDRFSAERPKGSFSTLEIQRTEQGDSAMYLCASSLAGGTYEQYFGPGTRLTVT.